One sample yielded the 15 T cell receptor beta chains listed below, sequenced in a study of vaccination and CD4 T cells after COVID-19 (dated by TCRdb to between 2021 and 2024). Their antigens are not known. Receptor amplification or capture employed PCR. Sequencing was performed on an Illumina iSeq 100. TCR sequencing of DNA from cultured CD4+ T cells used the Oncomine TCR Beta short-read assay at the Johns Hopkins FTIC core. TCRdb cleaned the public reads at Q25 with fastp, built clones with MiXCR and kept in-frame beta chains. Every distinct CDR3 protein forms one entry, paired with its most common genes and DNA. The sample yields tens of thousands of distinct CDR3 sequences; around 70% were counted once. The biggest ten clones account for just over 8.5% of the sample. Interpreted using the paper, the treatment or condition label stands for: roughly 10-day PBMC culture with coronavirus spike peptide pools or control peptides (ViraFEST assay).

The sample taken for sequencing was CD4+ T cells from blood, cultured in vitro. Every receptor here comes from a human donor who had recovered from COVID-19.

This clonotype came up a few times. V is TRBV6-2 or TRBV6-3 and J is TRBJ2-7, with 7 bases that match TRBD2. The CDR3 runs to 15 residues. With 10 bases clipped from V and 4 bases from J, the junction kept 16 bases outside the gene matches. The germline V gene has CDR1 MNHEY and CDR2 SVGEGT. Written as DNA, the CDR3 is TGTGCCACCCTGGTCCTAGCGGCTAGGACGTACGAGCAGTACTTC. Its protein product is CATLVLAARTYEQYF.

DNA of the CDR3: TGTGCCAGCAGCCCCCGGGGGACGGACGAGCAGTACTTC. Translated: CASSPRGTDEQYF. The chain employs TRBV5-5 and TRBJ2-7; D perhaps matches TRBD2 (6 bases). With 4 bases removed from V and 5 bases from J, the gap between germline ends came to 13 bases. CDR3 length equals 13 residues. Germline CDR1 SGHKS, CDR2 YYEKEE (reference sequence).

This chain links TRBV15 with TRBJ2-7; D is ambiguous. CDR1 is LNHNV and CDR2 is YYDKDF in the germline V gene (reference sequence). Trimming removed 0 bases from V and 0 bases from J, with 15 bases in between. CDR3 size: 17 residues. Here the CDR3 DNA reads TGTGCCACCAGCAGAGATCCCTCCCCAGACCTCTCCTACGAGCAGTACTTC. Encoded protein: CATSRDPSPDLSYEQYF.

The chain employs TRBV6-2 or TRBV6-3 and TRBJ2-7, with 7 bases that match TRBD2. CDR1 is MNHEY, CDR2 SVGEGT, per germline. With V trimmed by 1 base and J by 4 bases, 10 bases remained unmatched. The CDR3 totals 16 residues. The CDR3 spells CASSYYPGRTRYEQYF. The CDR3 DNA reads as TGTGCCAGCAGTTACTATCCCGGGAGGACACGGTACGAGCAGTACTTC.

V usage is TRBV11-2 and J usage is TRBJ2-5; D is possibly TRBD2 (6 bases). The germline V gene has CDR1 SGHAT and CDR2 FQNNGV. V was shortened by 3 bases and J by 2 bases, with 10 bases between the two germline ends. The length of the CDR3 is 14 residues. CDR3 loop: CASSFDGRQETQYF. CDR3 nucleotides: TGTGCCAGCAGCTTTGACGGGAGACAAGAGACCCAGTACTTC.

The chain employs TRBV7-2 and TRBJ2-3; D remains unclear. This CDR3 spans 15 amino acids. Germline V gene data show CDR1 as SGHTA and CDR2 as FQGNSA. With 2 bases removed from V and 2 bases from J, the gap between germline ends came to 11 bases. The chain's CDR3 is CASSLPVSNTDTQYF. CDR3 nucleotides: TGTGCCAGCAGCTTACCTGTCTCCAACACAGATACGCAGTATTTT.

The rearrangement links TRBV28 to TRBJ2-2; D possibly corresponds to TRBD2 (5 bases). Trimming pared 0 bases from V and 4 bases from J, leaving 15 bases between. CDR1 MDHEN and CDR2 SYDVKM come from the germline V gene. This CDR3 region has 17 residues. DNA for the CDR3: TGTGCCAGCAGTTTATGGACCGACGGGGAAGCCACCGGGGAGCTGTTTTTT. Protein product: CASSLWTDGEATGELFF. The full variable domain, its missing parts supplied by reference TRBV28 and TRBJ2-2, is DVKVTQSSRYLVKRTGEKVFLECVQDMDHENMFWYRQDPGLGLRLIYFSYDVKMKEKGDIPEGYSVSREKKERFSLILESASTNQTSMYLCASSLWTDGEATGELFFGEGSRLTVL.

This chain joins TRBV20-1 and TRBJ1-5, with TRBD1 matching over 8 bases. Germline trimming cut 6 bases from V and 4 bases from J; bases unmatched to any gene: 5. The CDR3 length is 13 residues. Germline CDR1 reads DFQATT; CDR2 reads SNEGSKA (reference sequence). The CDR3, as DNA: TGCAGTGCCCGGACAGGGCAGAATCAGCCCCAGCATTTT. It is translated as CSARTGQNQPQHF.

The chain joins TRBV11-2 to TRBJ1-1; no definite D call. The CDR3 is 13 residues long. Germline V CDR1 and CDR2: SGHAT, FQNNGV. Trimming took 5 bases from V and 11 from J, leaving 18 bases between them. The CDR3 nucleotides read TGTGCCAGCAGCCTAATTGACAAGGCCTGGGCTTTCTTT. This sequence encodes CASSLIDKAWAFF.

This clonotype counts as medium-sized. The CDR3 spells CSAFVPGLAGGSTDTQYF. CDR3 nucleotide sequence: TGCAGTGCTTTCGTCCCGGGACTAGCGGGGGGCTCCACAGATACGCAGTATTTT. The V and J genes are TRBV20-1 and TRBJ2-3, with 15 bases lining up with TRBD2. The CDR3 runs to 18 residues. V shed 5 bases, J shed 2 bases, and the junction held 11 bases outside the gene matches. Germline CDR1 DFQATT, CDR2 SNEGSKA (reference sequence).

V gene TRBV6-1 combines with J gene TRBJ1-2; 8 nucleotides line up with TRBD1. J was trimmed by 3 bases and V by 4 bases; bases with no gene match: 10. Germline assignment: CDR1 MNHNS and CDR2 SASEGT. This CDR3 has 16 amino acids. CDR3 protein: CASSGRTGRGYYGYTF. CDR3 nucleotide sequence: TGTGCCAGCAGTGGACGGACAGGGAGGGGTTACTATGGCTACACCTTC.

The chain uses TRBV20-1 and TRBJ1-5; D ambiguous. The V gene lost 0 bases and the J gene lost 3 bases, with 15 bases spanning the gap. The germline gives CDR1 DFQATT, CDR2 SNEGSKA (reference sequence). The CDR3 totals 16 residues. The CDR3 region has the DNA TGCAGTGCTAGAGATGTTTCTTTCAGTTACAATCAGCCCCAGCATTTT. Amino acid sequence: CSARDVSFSYNQPQHF.

This clonotype was detected once. The rearrangement uses TRBV18 and TRBJ1-5; no clear D. Trimming cost V 6 bases and J 6 bases, with 15 bases left between them. CDR3 length equals 14 residues. Germline V gene data show CDR1 as KGHSH and CDR2 as LQKENI. CDR3 coding DNA: TGTGCCAGCTCGGGTGTGGGTGAAGGTCAGCCCCAGCATTTT. Translated, it gives CASSGVGEGQPQHF.

The V and J genes are TRBV6-2 or TRBV6-3 and TRBJ2-5; the D gene is possibly TRBD1 (6 bases). CDR1 is MNHEY and CDR2 is SVGEGT in the germline V gene. CDR3 length equals 15 residues. Trimming removed 6 bases at V and 3 bases at J, with 17 bases between. The CDR3 is CASRRIRGPKETQYF. In nucleotides, the CDR3 is TGTGCCAGCAGGAGGATCAGGGGTCCCAAAGAGACCCAGTACTTC.

The chain is built from TRBV28 and TRBJ1-5; a possible D gene is TRBD1 (5 bases). This CDR3 spans 15 amino acids. The V and J ends lost 10 bases and 5 bases respectively, with 21 bases between them. Germline loops: CDR1 MDHEN, CDR2 SYDVKM. DNA of the CDR3: TGTGCCATCGTGCCGGGAGGGAGGGGTGATCAGCCCCAGCATTTT. Amino acids: CAIVPGGRGDQPQHF.